A selection of T cell receptor beta chains follows, all from one sample in a study of human T cells and chemical hapten exposure. TCRdb passed the 5' RACE reads through MiXCR, listing each CDR3 protein once. The table has more than 60,000 distinct CDR3 sequences, more than 15% seen once. The receptor source for this set is a female donor in good health. The CDR3 runs from the conserved cysteine through the conserved F or W. A D gene is named only where the DNA matches it firmly. Clone size is given for some rows only: seen once, a few or many times, or a class if the clone is expanded.

v_gene: TRBV28
j_gene: TRBJ1-2
d_gene: NA
abundance: NA
CDR3nt: TGTGCCAGCAGTTTTGGCAGGGTGGATGGCTACACCTTC
CDR3aa: CASSFGRVDGYTF

v_gene: TRBV15
j_gene: TRBJ2-7
d_gene: TRBD2
abundance: few
CDR3nt: TGTGCCACCAGCAGAGATGATTATAGGAGCGGGGCGGAGCAGTACTTC
CDR3aa: CATSRDDYRSGAEQYF

v_gene: TRBV4-3
j_gene: TRBJ2-3
d_gene: TRBD2
abundance: NA
CDR3nt: TGCGCCAGCAGCCCAAGCGGGGGGGCCGCAGATACGCAGTATTTT
CDR3aa: CASSPSGGAADTQYF

v_gene: TRBV12-3/TRBV12-4
j_gene: TRBJ1-1
d_gene: NA
abundance: once
CDR3nt: TGTGCCAGCAGTTTAGCGATTCTGAACACTGAAGCTTTCTTT
CDR3aa: CASSLAILNTEAFF

v_gene: TRBV2
j_gene: TRBJ1-2
d_gene: NA
abundance: NA
CDR3nt: TGTGCCAGCAGTGAATTCGACGGTTTTAACTATGGCTACACCTTC
CDR3aa: CASSEFDGFNYGYTF

v_gene: TRBV10-2
j_gene: TRBJ1-2
d_gene: NA
abundance: few
CDR3nt: TGCGCCAGCAGTGAGCTCAGGGCGGTCTATGGCTACACCTTC
CDR3aa: CASSELRAVYGYTF

v_gene: TRBV18
j_gene: TRBJ2-3
d_gene: NA
abundance: NA
CDR3nt: TGTGCCAGCTCACCACCGGGTCTAGCCGAAACAGATACGCAGTATTTT
CDR3aa: CASSPPGLAETDTQYF

v_gene: TRBV4-1
j_gene: TRBJ1-1
d_gene: NA
abundance: NA
CDR3nt: TGCGCCAGCAGCTCCCGACCGCCGTTGAACACTGAAGCTTTCTTT
CDR3aa: CASSSRPPLNTEAFF

v_gene: TRBV29-1
j_gene: TRBJ2-1
d_gene: TRBD2
abundance: NA
CDR3nt: TGCAGCGTTACCCCCGGGGGGGCCAATGAGCAGTTCTTC
CDR3aa: CSVTPGGANEQFF

v_gene: TRBV27
j_gene: TRBJ1-6
d_gene: NA
abundance: many
CDR3nt: TGTGCCAGCAACATTCAGGGACCCAATTCACCCCTCCACTTT
CDR3aa: CASNIQGPNSPLHF

v_gene: TRBV5-1
j_gene: TRBJ1-1
d_gene: TRBD1
abundance: NA
CDR3nt: TGCGCCAGCAGCTTCGGACAGGGGGCGATGAACACTGAAGCTTTCTTT
CDR3aa: CASSFGQGAMNTEAFF

v_gene: TRBV13
j_gene: TRBJ1-1
d_gene: NA
abundance: few
CDR3nt: TGTGCCAGCAGCTTAGAAGTAGGGAGGAACACTGAAGCTTTCTTT
CDR3aa: CASSLEVGRNTEAFF

v_gene: TRBV4-3
j_gene: TRBJ2-2
d_gene: NA
abundance: NA
CDR3nt: TGCGCCAGCAGCCAAGAATTTAGGGCAGGGGATTGGGGGAACACCGGGGAGCTGTTTTTT
CDR3aa: CASSQEFRAGDWGNTGELFF

v_gene: TRBV12-3/TRBV12-4
j_gene: TRBJ1-2
d_gene: NA
abundance: few
CDR3nt: TGTGCCAGCAGCCCTCGGACGGCCCCCTACAGCTACACCTTC
CDR3aa: CASSPRTAPYSYTF

v_gene: TRBV20-1
j_gene: TRBJ1-2
d_gene: TRBD1
abundance: few
CDR3nt: TGCAGTGCACCCCCGGAGGACAGGGTCTCTGGCTACACCTTC
CDR3aa: CSAPPEDRVSGYTF

v_gene: TRBV5-1
j_gene: TRBJ2-3
d_gene: TRBD2
abundance: many
CDR3nt: TGCGCCAGCAGCTTGGGGCTAGCGGTCACAGATACGCAGTATTTT
CDR3aa: CASSLGLAVTDTQYF

v_gene: TRBV20-1
j_gene: TRBJ2-5
d_gene: NA
abundance: NA
CDR3nt: TGCCCGAACTTACCGGCTTGGGACGAACTTCAAGAGACCCAGTACTTC
CDR3aa: CPNLPAWDELQETQYF

v_gene: TRBV7-9
j_gene: TRBJ1-3
d_gene: TRBD1
abundance: few
CDR3nt: TGTGCCAGCAGCCCCCCGGGACAGAGGTCTGGAAACACCATATATTTT
CDR3aa: CASSPPGQRSGNTIYF

v_gene: TRBV20-1
j_gene: TRBJ2-5
d_gene: TRBD2
abundance: NA
CDR3nt: TGCAGTGCTAGAGATGACCGAGCGGGAGGTTTGGGGACCCAGTACTTC
CDR3aa: CSARDDRAGGLGTQYF

v_gene: TRBV2
j_gene: TRBJ1-1
d_gene: NA
abundance: few
CDR3nt: TGTGCCAGCCGGTCGGGGGGGGCTACTGAAGCTTTCTTT
CDR3aa: CASRSGGATEAFF

v_gene: TRBV11-2
j_gene: TRBJ1-2
d_gene: TRBD1
abundance: few
CDR3nt: TGTGCCAGCATCCCCAGGGGGCGCGTATATGGCTACACCTTC
CDR3aa: CASIPRGRVYGYTF

v_gene: TRBV14
j_gene: TRBJ2-2
d_gene: NA
abundance: many
CDR3nt: TGTGCCAGCAGCCAAGATGATCCCGGGGAGCTGTTTTTT
CDR3aa: CASSQDDPGELFF

v_gene: TRBV19
j_gene: TRBJ2-2
d_gene: NA
abundance: NA
CDR3nt: TGTGCCAGTAAGGGGACGGGGAACACCGGGGAGCTGTTTTTT
CDR3aa: CASKGTGNTGELFF

v_gene: TRBV4-3
j_gene: TRBJ2-3
d_gene: TRBD1
abundance: many
CDR3nt: TGCGCCAGCAGCCAAGGGACAGGGGACAGAAACACAGATACGCAGTATTTT
CDR3aa: CASSQGTGDRNTDTQYF

v_gene: TRBV28
j_gene: TRBJ1-1
d_gene: NA
abundance: few
CDR3nt: TGTGCCAGCAGTCCCCCCGGGCGGCGCAGGGGCATGAACACTGAAGCTTTCTTT
CDR3aa: CASSPPGRRRGMNTEAFF

v_gene: TRBV5-1
j_gene: TRBJ2-3
d_gene: NA
abundance: few
CDR3nt: TGCGCCAGCAGCTCGAACCCAGATACGCAGTATTTT
CDR3aa: CASSSNPDTQYF

v_gene: TRBV12-3/TRBV12-4
j_gene: TRBJ2-5
d_gene: TRBD2
abundance: once
CDR3nt: TGTGCCAGCAGCTATCGTCCCGGGACTAGCGGGGGGGTACACGGGACCCAGTACTTC
CDR3aa: CASSYRPGTSGGVHGTQYF

v_gene: TRBV25-1
j_gene: TRBJ2-7
d_gene: NA
abundance: many
CDR3nt: TGTGCCAGCCAATCTCCCTTCTTCCACGAGCAGTACTTC
CDR3aa: CASQSPFFHEQYF

v_gene: TRBV27
j_gene: TRBJ2-1
d_gene: TRBD2
abundance: NA
CDR3nt: TGTGCCAGCAGTAAACTAGCGGGAGGGTCCTCCTACAATGAGCAGTTCTTC
CDR3aa: CASSKLAGGSSYNEQFF

v_gene: TRBV30
j_gene: TRBJ1-4
d_gene: NA
abundance: NA
CDR3nt: TGTGCCTGGAACAGAAGAACTAATGAAAAACTGTTTTTT
CDR3aa: CAWNRRTNEKLFF

v_gene: TRBV6-1
j_gene: TRBJ1-2
d_gene: NA
abundance: few
CDR3nt: TGTGCCAGCAGTGAACCGACAGGAGCTAGATATGGCTACACCTTC
CDR3aa: CASSEPTGARYGYTF

v_gene: TRBV2
j_gene: TRBJ2-3
d_gene: NA
abundance: NA
CDR3nt: TGTGCCAGCAGCGCACTAGTAGGCACAGATACGCAGTATTTT
CDR3aa: CASSALVGTDTQYF

v_gene: TRBV28
j_gene: TRBJ2-3
d_gene: NA
abundance: many
CDR3nt: TGTGCCAGCAGTCGGACTTTACTAGATACGCAGTATTTT
CDR3aa: CASSRTLLDTQYF

v_gene: TRBV6-6
j_gene: TRBJ1-1
d_gene: NA
abundance: many
CDR3nt: TGTGCCAGCAGCCCCAGGGGACTGACTTACACTGAAGCTTTCTTT
CDR3aa: CASSPRGLTYTEAFF

v_gene: TRBV7-8
j_gene: TRBJ2-2
d_gene: TRBD2
abundance: many
CDR3nt: TGTGCCAGCGGACCGAGCGGGGCTAACACCGGGGAGCTGTTTTTT
CDR3aa: CASGPSGANTGELFF

v_gene: TRBV7-9
j_gene: TRBJ2-7
d_gene: NA
abundance: NA
CDR3nt: TGTGCCAGCAGCCCAGGAGCAGGATACTCCTACGAGCAGTACTTC
CDR3aa: CASSPGAGYSYEQYF

v_gene: TRBV20-1
j_gene: TRBJ2-7
d_gene: TRBD2
abundance: few
CDR3nt: TGCAGTGTTAGGCTAGCGGGAGGTTCGGCCTACGACGAGCAGTACTTC
CDR3aa: CSVRLAGGSAYDEQYF

v_gene: TRBV6-2/TRBV6-3
j_gene: TRBJ1-5
d_gene: TRBD1
abundance: few
CDR3nt: TGTGCCAGCATGGCAGGGGGTTGGGGCAATCAGCCCCAGCATTTT
CDR3aa: CASMAGGWGNQPQHF

v_gene: TRBV5-1
j_gene: TRBJ2-3
d_gene: NA
abundance: NA
CDR3nt: TGCGCCAGCAGCTTGGACAGACTTAATACGCAGTATTTT
CDR3aa: CASSLDRLNTQYF

v_gene: TRBV12-3/TRBV12-4
j_gene: TRBJ2-7
d_gene: TRBD2
abundance: NA
CDR3nt: TGTGCCAGCAGTTTAGGGACTAGCGGGGGCTACGAGCAGTACTTC
CDR3aa: CASSLGTSGGYEQYF

v_gene: TRBV10-3
j_gene: TRBJ2-3
d_gene: NA
abundance: NA
CDR3nt: TGTGCCATCAGTGAGTCGCGAGGGAACACAGATACGCAGTATTTT
CDR3aa: CAISESRGNTDTQYF

v_gene: TRBV11-3
j_gene: TRBJ2-1
d_gene: TRBD2
abundance: NA
CDR3nt: TGTGCCAGCAGCCCACGCGGCGGGAGCTACAATGAGCAGTTCTTC
CDR3aa: CASSPRGGSYNEQFF

v_gene: TRBV9
j_gene: TRBJ1-1
d_gene: NA
abundance: NA
CDR3nt: TGTGCCAGCAGGGAAATGAACACTGAAGCTTTCTTT
CDR3aa: CASREMNTEAFF

v_gene: TRBV7-2
j_gene: TRBJ2-1
d_gene: NA
abundance: NA
CDR3nt: TGTGCCAGCAGCCCCGGGATTAGCGAATACAATGAGCAGTTCTTC
CDR3aa: CASSPGISEYNEQFF

v_gene: TRBV5-1
j_gene: TRBJ1-1
d_gene: NA
abundance: NA
CDR3nt: TGCGCCAGCAGCTTGTGGCAGATGAACACTGAAGCTTTCTTT
CDR3aa: CASSLWQMNTEAFF

v_gene: TRBV6-1
j_gene: TRBJ2-7
d_gene: TRBD2
abundance: many
CDR3nt: TGTGCCAGCTACCGGGCGGGGGTAACCTACGAGCAGTACTTC
CDR3aa: CASYRAGVTYEQYF

v_gene: TRBV24-1
j_gene: TRBJ2-1
d_gene: NA
abundance: NA
CDR3nt: TGTGCCCCCACCCGGCGCAATGAGCAGTTCTTC
CDR3aa: CAPTRRNEQFF

v_gene: TRBV12-3/TRBV12-4
j_gene: TRBJ2-3
d_gene: NA
abundance: NA
CDR3nt: TGTGCCAGCAGTGTCGACAGGAGCACAGATACGCAGTATTTT
CDR3aa: CASSVDRSTDTQYF

v_gene: TRBV6-5
j_gene: TRBJ2-7
d_gene: TRBD2
abundance: many
CDR3nt: TGTGCCAGCAGTCAACCGACTAGCGGGAGGGTGGTGCAGTACTTC
CDR3aa: CASSQPTSGRVVQYF

v_gene: TRBV7-2
j_gene: TRBJ2-5
d_gene: NA
abundance: few
CDR3nt: TGTGCCAGCAGCTGGAGACGGCGGGAGACCCAGTACTTC
CDR3aa: CASSWRRRETQYF

v_gene: TRBV11-2
j_gene: TRBJ2-5
d_gene: NA
abundance: few
CDR3nt: TGTGCCAGCAGCCTGTGGGGCGGTACTCCCACAGAGACCCAGTACTTC
CDR3aa: CASSLWGGTPTETQYF

v_gene: TRBV20-1
j_gene: TRBJ2-7
d_gene: NA
abundance: NA
CDR3nt: TGCAGTGCTAGAGATATGTCGACCTCCTACGAGCAGTACTTC
CDR3aa: CSARDMSTSYEQYF

v_gene: TRBV4-1
j_gene: TRBJ1-4
d_gene: NA
abundance: few
CDR3nt: TGCGCCAGCAGCCAAGTGGGAGAAAAACTGTTTTTT
CDR3aa: CASSQVGEKLFF

v_gene: TRBV20-1
j_gene: TRBJ1-2
d_gene: NA
abundance: NA
CDR3nt: TGCAGTGCCAGGGAGGGTACCTATGGCTACACCTTC
CDR3aa: CSAREGTYGYTF

v_gene: TRBV6-4
j_gene: TRBJ2-2
d_gene: NA
abundance: many
CDR3nt: TGTGCCAGCAGTGACTCCTACACCGGGGAGCTGTTTTTT
CDR3aa: CASSDSYTGELFF

v_gene: TRBV18
j_gene: TRBJ1-1
d_gene: NA
abundance: NA
CDR3nt: TGTGCCAGCTCACCTTCGACAGAGCTTACTGAAGCTTTCTTT
CDR3aa: CASSPSTELTEAFF

v_gene: TRBV10-2
j_gene: TRBJ2-1
d_gene: TRBD2
abundance: NA
CDR3nt: TGCGCCAGCACTAGAACGGGACTAGCAGATGAGCAGTTCTTC
CDR3aa: CASTRTGLADEQFF

v_gene: TRBV28
j_gene: TRBJ2-1
d_gene: NA
abundance: few
CDR3nt: TGTGCCAGCAGTTTTTTGGGACCACCGAACAATGAGCAGTTCTTC
CDR3aa: CASSFLGPPNNEQFF

v_gene: TRBV14
j_gene: TRBJ2-1
d_gene: NA
abundance: NA
CDR3nt: TGTGCCAGCAGCCAAAGACCCGTCCCGGCTGAGCAGTTCTTC
CDR3aa: CASSQRPVPAEQFF